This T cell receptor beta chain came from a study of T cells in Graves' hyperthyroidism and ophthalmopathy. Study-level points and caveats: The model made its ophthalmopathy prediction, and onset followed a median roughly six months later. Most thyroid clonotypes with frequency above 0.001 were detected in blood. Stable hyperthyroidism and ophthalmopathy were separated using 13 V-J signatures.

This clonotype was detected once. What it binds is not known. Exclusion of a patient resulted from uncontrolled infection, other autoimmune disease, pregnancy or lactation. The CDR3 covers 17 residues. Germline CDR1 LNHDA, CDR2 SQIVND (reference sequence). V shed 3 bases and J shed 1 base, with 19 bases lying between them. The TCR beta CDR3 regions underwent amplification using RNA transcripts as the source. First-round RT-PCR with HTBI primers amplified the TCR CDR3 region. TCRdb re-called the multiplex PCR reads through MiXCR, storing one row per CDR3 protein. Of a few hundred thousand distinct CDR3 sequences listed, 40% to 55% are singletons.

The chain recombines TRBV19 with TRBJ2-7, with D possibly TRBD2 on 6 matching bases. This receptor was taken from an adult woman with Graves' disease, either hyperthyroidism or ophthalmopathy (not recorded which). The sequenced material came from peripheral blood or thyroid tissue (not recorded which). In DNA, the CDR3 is TGTGCCAGTAGTATTCTTATCGCGAGGGAGGCTTCCTACGAGCAGTACTTC. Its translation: CASSILIAREASYEQYF.